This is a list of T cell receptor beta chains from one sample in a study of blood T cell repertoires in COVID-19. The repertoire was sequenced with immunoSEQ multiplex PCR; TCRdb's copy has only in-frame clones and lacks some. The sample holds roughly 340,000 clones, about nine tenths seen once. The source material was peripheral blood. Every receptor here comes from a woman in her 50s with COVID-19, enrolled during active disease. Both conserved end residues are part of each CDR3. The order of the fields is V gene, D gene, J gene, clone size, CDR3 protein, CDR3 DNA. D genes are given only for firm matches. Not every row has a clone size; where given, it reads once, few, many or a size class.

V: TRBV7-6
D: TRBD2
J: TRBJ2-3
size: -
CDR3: CASSLVASGGTDTQYF
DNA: TGTGCCAGCAGCTTAGTGGCTAGCGGGGGCACAGATACGCAGTATTTT

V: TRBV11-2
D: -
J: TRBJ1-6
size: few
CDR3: CASSDQGLHNSPLHF
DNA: TGTGCCAGCAGCGACCAGGGGCTTCATAATTCACCCCTCCACTTT

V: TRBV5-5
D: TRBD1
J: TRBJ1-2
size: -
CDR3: CASSSFRDRGSTAGYGYTF
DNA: TGTGCCAGCAGCTCTTTTCGGGACAGGGGGTCTACTGCTGGATATGGCTACACCTTC

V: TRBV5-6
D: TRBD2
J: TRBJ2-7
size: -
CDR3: CASSLELAGGYEQYF
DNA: TGTGCCAGCAGCTTGGAACTAGCGGGAGGCTACGAGCAGTACTTC

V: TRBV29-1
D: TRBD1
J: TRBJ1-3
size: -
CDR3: CSVGQGGSGNTIYF
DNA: TGCAGCGTTGGACAGGGGGGCTCTGGAAACACCATATATTTT

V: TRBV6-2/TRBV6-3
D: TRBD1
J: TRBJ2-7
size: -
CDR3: CASSYFGPGQGIYLYF
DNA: TGTGCCAGCAGTTATTTCGGCCCGGGACAGGGGATATACCTGTACTTC

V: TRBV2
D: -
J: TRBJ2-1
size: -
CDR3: CASSVPNEQFF
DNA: TGTGCCAGCAGTGTTCCGAATGAGCAGTTCTTC

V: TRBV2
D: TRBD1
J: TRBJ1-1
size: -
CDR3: CASSEQGAKAFF
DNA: TGTGCCAGCAGTGAACAGGGGGCCAAAGCTTTCTTT

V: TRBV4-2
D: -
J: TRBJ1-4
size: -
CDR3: CASSNIQGGSDEKLFF
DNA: TGTGCCAGCAGCAACATCCAGGGTGGGTCGGATGAAAAACTGTTTTTT

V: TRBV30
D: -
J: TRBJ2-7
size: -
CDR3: CAWASSRGEQYF
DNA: TGTGCCTGGGCAAGCTCGAGAGGGGAGCAGTACTTC

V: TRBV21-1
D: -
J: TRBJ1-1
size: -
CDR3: CASSKAGSGRGNTEAFF
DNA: TGTGCCAGCAGCAAAGCAGGATCTGGCAGGGGGAACACTGAAGCTTTCTTT

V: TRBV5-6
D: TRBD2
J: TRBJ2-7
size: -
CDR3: CASSQGLAGREQYF
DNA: TGTGCCAGCAGCCAGGGACTAGCGGGACGCGAGCAGTACTTC

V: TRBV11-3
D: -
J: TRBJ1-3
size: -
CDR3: CASSRTGGAGNTIYF
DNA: TGTGCCAGCAGCCGGACGGGGGGGGCTGGAAACACCATATATTTT

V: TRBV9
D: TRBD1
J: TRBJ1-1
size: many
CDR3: CASSEGQGQANTEAFF
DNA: TGTGCCAGCAGCGAGGGGCAGGGACAGGCTAACACTGAAGCTTTCTTT

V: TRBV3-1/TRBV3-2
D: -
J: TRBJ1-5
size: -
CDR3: CASSQGAGGNQPQHF
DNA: TGTGCCAGCAGCCAGGGGGCAGGTGGCAATCAGCCTCAGCATTTT

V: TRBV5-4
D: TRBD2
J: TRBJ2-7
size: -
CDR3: CASSSLAGSNYEQYF
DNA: TGTGCCAGCAGCTCCCTAGCGGGAAGCAACTACGAGCAGTACTTC

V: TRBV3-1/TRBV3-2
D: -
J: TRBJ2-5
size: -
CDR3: CASSPYNQETQYF
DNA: TGTGCCAGCAGCCCGTATAACCAAGAGACCCAGTACTTC

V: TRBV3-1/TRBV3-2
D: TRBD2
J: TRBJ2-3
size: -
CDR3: CASSLGLAGNTDTQYF
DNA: TGTGCCAGCAGCCTGGGACTAGCGGGCAACACAGATACGCAGTATTTT

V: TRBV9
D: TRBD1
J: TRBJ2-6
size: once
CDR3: CASSTRTGLSGANVLTF
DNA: TGTGCCAGCAGCACAAGGACAGGCCTCTCAGGGGCCAACGTCCTGACTTTC

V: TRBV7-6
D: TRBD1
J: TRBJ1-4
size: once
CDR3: CASSPQRGQGGEKLFF
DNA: TGTGCCAGCAGCCCCCAGCGTGGACAGGGTGGAGAAAAACTGTTTTTT

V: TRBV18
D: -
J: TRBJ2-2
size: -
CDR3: CASSPGDKNTGELFF
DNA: TGTGCCAGCTCACCGGGGGACAAGAACACCGGGGAGCTGTTTTTT

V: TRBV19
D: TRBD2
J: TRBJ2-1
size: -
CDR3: CASSLRRTSGWVYNEQFF
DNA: TGTGCCAGTAGCCTCCGGCGGACTAGCGGATGGGTCTACAATGAGCAGTTCTTC

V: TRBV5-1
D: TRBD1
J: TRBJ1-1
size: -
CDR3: CASRGQGTMNTEAFF
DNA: TGCGCCAGCAGAGGACAGGGTACAATGAACACTGAAGCTTTCTTT

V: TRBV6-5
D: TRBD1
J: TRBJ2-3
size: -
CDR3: CASSSSGGPDPDTQYF
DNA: TGTGCCAGCAGTTCGTCAGGGGGCCCCGACCCAGATACGCAGTATTTT

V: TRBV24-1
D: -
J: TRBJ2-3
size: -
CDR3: CATSDYGTTSTDTQYF
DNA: TGTGCCACCAGTGATTACGGGACAACTAGCACAGATACGCAGTATTTT

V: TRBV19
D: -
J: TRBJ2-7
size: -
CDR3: CASSIAPGDTTYEQYF
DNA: TGTGCCAGTAGTATAGCCCCAGGTGACACAACCTACGAGCAGTACTTC

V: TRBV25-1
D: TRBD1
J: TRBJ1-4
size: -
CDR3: CASTPTGGYEKLFF
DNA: TGTGCCAGCACTCCTACAGGGGGTTATGAAAAACTGTTTTTT

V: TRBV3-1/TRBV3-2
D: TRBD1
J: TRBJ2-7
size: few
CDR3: CASSQGTGAREQYF
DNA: TGTGCCAGCAGCCAAGGCACAGGGGCTCGGGAGCAGTACTTC

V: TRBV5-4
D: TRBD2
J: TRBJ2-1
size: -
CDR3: CASSLASGGYTYNEQFF
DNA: TGTGCCAGCAGCTTGGCTTCGGGGGGGTATACCTACAATGAGCAGTTCTTC

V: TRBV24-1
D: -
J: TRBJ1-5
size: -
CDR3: CATSPQGLQPQHF
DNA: TGTGCCACCAGTCCCCAGGGACTCCAGCCCCAGCATTTT

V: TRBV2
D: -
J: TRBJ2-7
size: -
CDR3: CASWKGNEQYF
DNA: TGTGCCAGCTGGAAGGGGAACGAGCAGTACTTC